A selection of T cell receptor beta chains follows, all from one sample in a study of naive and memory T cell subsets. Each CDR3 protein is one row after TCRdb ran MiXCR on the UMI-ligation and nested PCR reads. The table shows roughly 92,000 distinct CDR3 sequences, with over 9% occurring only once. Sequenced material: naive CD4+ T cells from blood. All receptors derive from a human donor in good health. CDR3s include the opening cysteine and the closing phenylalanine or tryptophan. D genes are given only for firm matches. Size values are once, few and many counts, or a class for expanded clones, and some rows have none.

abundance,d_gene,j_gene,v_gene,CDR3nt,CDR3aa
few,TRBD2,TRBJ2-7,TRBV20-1,TGCAGTGCTAGAGATGGACTAGCGATCTCCTACGAGCAGTACTTC,CSARDGLAISYEQYF
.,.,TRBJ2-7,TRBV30,TGTGCCTGGAGTTCCCGGTTGCGCGAGCAGTACTTC,CAWSSRLREQYF
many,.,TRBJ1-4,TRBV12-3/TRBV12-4,TGTGCCAGCAGTTCACCAGGGGAGAATGAAAAACTGTTTTTT,CASSSPGENEKLFF
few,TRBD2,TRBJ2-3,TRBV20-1,TGCAGTGCTAGAATGGGACTAGCGACAGATACGCAGTATTTT,CSARMGLATDTQYF
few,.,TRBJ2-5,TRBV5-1,TGCGCCCGCTCATTCACCCGGGCGGTACAAGAGACCCAGTACTTC,CARSFTRAVQETQYF
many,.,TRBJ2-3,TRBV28,TGTGCCAGCAGCCAACAGGGAACCCCCACAGATACGCAGTATTTT,CASSQQGTPTDTQYF
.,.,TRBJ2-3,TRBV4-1,TGCGCCAGCAGCCAAGGGGCCAACCCAGCCACAGATACGCAGTATTTT,CASSQGANPATDTQYF
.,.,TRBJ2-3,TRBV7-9,TGTGCCAGCAGCCAGCGGAGACGTGGCCCCGATAGCACAGATACGCAGTATTTT,CASSQRRRGPDSTDTQYF
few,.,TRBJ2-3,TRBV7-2,TGTGCCAGCAGCCTTCGGGGTTCCAGCACAGATACGCAGTATTTT,CASSLRGSSTDTQYF
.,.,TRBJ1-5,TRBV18,TGTGCCAGCTCACCCGACAGGAGCAATCAGCCCCAGCATTTT,CASSPDRSNQPQHF
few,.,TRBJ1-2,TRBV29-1,TGCAGCGTTGAAGGGCAGGCCTATGGCTACACCTTC,CSVEGQAYGYTF
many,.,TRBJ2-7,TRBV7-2,TGTGCCAGCAGCTTACCTGGGCAAGTCTACGAGCAGTACTTC,CASSLPGQVYEQYF
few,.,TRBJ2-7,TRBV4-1,TGCGCCAGCAGCCAAGGCCGGGGAGGGGGGCCCTCCTGGGAGCAGTACTTC,CASSQGRGGGPSWEQYF
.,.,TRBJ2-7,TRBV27,TGTGCCAGCAGTATGACAGTAGTCTACGAGCAGTACTTC,CASSMTVVYEQYF
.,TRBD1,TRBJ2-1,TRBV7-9,TGTGCCAGCAGTACCGACAGGGGTGGTGAGCAGTTCTTC,CASSTDRGGEQFF
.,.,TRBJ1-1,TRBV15,TGTGCCACCAGCAGAGATAAGGGGTTGAACACTGAAGCTTTCTTT,CATSRDKGLNTEAFF
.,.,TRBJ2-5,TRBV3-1,TGTGCCAGCCGGAGGCAGGGGATGGAGGAGACCCAGTACTTC,CASRRQGMEETQYF
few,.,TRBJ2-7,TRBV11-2,TGTGCCAGCAGCTCAGACAGACGAATCTACGAGCAGTACTTC,CASSSDRRIYEQYF
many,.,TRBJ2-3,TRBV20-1,TGCAGTGCTATAGGGACTAGCACAGATACGCAGTATTTT,CSAIGTSTDTQYF
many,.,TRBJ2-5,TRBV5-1,TGCGCCAGCAGCTTGGATCCAGGGCCTGCTAACCAAGAGACCCAGTACTTC,CASSLDPGPANQETQYF
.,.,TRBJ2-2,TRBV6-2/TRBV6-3,TGTGCCAGCAACCCCGCGGGACAAACCTATGGTGGGGACACCGGGGAGCTGTTTTTT,CASNPAGQTYGGDTGELFF
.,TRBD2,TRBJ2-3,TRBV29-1,TGCAGCGTTGACCTGACTAGCGGGAGGAGTGATACGCAGTATTTT,CSVDLTSGRSDTQYF
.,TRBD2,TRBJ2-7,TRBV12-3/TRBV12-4,TGTGCCAGCAGTTCCAGCGGGGGGGTATCCTGCGAGCAGTACTTC,CASSSSGGVSCEQYF
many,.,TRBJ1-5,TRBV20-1,TGCAGTGCTAGAGCTGTAAATAGCAATCAGCCCCAGCATTTT,CSARAVNSNQPQHF
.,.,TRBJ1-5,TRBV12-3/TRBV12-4,TGTGCCAGCAGTTCTCAGAGGAATCAGCCCCAGCATTTT,CASSSQRNQPQHF
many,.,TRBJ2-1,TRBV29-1,TGCAGCAACGCCCCTCAAATGAATGAGCAGTTCTTC,CSNAPQMNEQFF
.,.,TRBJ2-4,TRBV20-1,TGCAGTGCTAGAGGGTGGGGCAAAAACATTCAGTACTTC,CSARGWGKNIQYF
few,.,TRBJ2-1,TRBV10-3,TGTGCCATCAGTGAGACTTCGAGCTCCTACAATGAGCAGTTCTTC,CAISETSSSYNEQFF
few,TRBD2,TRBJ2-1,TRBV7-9,TGTGCCAGCAGCTTCGCGGGAGGGCCGGATGAGCAGTTCTTC,CASSFAGGPDEQFF
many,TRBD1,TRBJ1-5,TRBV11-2,TGTGCCAGCAGCGGGGACAGGGTGGTTCAGCCCCAGCATTTT,CASSGDRVVQPQHF
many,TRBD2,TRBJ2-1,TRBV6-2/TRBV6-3,TGTGCCAGCACCCTACTAGCGGAGAGCCGGAATGAGCAGTTCTTC,CASTLLAESRNEQFF
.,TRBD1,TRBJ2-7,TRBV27,TGTGCCAGCGGACAGGGAGGTTTGGGCGAGCAGTACTTC,CASGQGGLGEQYF
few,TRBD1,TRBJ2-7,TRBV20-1,TGCAGTGCTAGAGGAGGGACAGGGCTTGGGGAGCAGTACTTC,CSARGGTGLGEQYF
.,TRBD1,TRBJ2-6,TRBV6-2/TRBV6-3,TGTGCCAGCAAAAGACAGGGGACTGGGGCCAACGTCCTGACTTTC,CASKRQGTGANVLTF
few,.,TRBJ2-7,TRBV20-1,TGCAGTGCTAGGTTGGGGGGTGCGACCTACGAGCAGTACTTC,CSARLGGATYEQYF
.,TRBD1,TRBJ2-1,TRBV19,TGTGACAGTAGTACCGGGACAGCGATGAACTACAATGAGCAGTTCTTC,CDSSTGTAMNYNEQFF
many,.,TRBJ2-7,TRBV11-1,TGTGCCAGCAGCGTACAGCACAGCGGCGGGGGCGTGCAGTACTTC,CASSVQHSGGGVQYF
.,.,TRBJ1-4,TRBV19,TGTGCCAGTAGTAGGAGCCGCGAAAAACTGTTTTTT,CASSRSREKLFF
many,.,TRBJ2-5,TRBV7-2,TGTGCCAGCAGCTTAGTAGAGACCCAGTACTTC,CASSLVETQYF
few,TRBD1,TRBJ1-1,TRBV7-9,TGTGCCAGCAGCTTAGTATCAGGGGGCTTCACTGAAGCTTTCTTT,CASSLVSGGFTEAFF
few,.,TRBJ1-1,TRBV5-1,TGCGCCAGCAGCAGCCGAGAAACCTACACTGAAGCTTTCTTT,CASSSRETYTEAFF
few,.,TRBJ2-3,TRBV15,TGTGCCACCTCGGCGGCCCTCGAGGATACGCAGTATTTT,CATSAALEDTQYF
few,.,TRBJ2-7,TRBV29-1,TGCAGCGTTGAGTCAGGTAACCCCTACGAGCAGTACTTC,CSVESGNPYEQYF
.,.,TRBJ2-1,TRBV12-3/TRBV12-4,TGTGCCAGCAGTTCTGGACGACCACTGTTCTTC,CASSSGRPLFF
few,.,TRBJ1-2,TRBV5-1,TGCGCCAGCAGCTTCCTGTCGGACAGTAAGCGTTATGGCTACACCTTC,CASSFLSDSKRYGYTF
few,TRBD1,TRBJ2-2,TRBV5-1,TGCGCCAGCAGCCCCAGGACAGGGACCGCCGGGGAGCTGTTTTTT,CASSPRTGTAGELFF
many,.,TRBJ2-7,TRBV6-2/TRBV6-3,TGTGCCAGCAGCCACCTGGAACGGACTTACGCCTACGAGCAGTACTTC,CASSHLERTYAYEQYF
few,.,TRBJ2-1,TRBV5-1,TGCGCCAGCAGCCCCAATGAACCTCCGCGCAATGAGCAGTTCTTC,CASSPNEPPRNEQFF
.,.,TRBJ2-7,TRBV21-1,TGTGCCAGCAGCAAAGCCTACGAGCAGTACTTC,CASSKAYEQYF